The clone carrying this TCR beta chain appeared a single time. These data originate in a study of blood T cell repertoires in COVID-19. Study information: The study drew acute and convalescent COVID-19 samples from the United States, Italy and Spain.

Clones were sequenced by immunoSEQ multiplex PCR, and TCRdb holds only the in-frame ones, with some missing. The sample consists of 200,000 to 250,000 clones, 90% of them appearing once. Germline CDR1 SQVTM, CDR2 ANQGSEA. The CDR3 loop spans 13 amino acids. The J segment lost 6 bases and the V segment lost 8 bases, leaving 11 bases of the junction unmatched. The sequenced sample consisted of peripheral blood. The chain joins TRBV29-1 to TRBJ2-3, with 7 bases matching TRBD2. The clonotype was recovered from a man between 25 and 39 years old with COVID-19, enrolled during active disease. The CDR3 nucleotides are TGCAGCACCACTCGCGGGGGTTCGGATACGCAGTATTTT. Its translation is CSTTRGGSDTQYF.